These 21 T cell receptor beta chains came from one sample sequenced in a study of OX40 agonist ivuxolimab in advanced cancers. Sequencing was performed with immunoSEQ multiplex PCR; in TCRdb, only in-frame clones are kept and a portion is missing. The sample yields some 44,000 clones, around 89% seen once. The sample in question was CD4+ or CD8+ T cells sorted from blood, obtained in a trial of the OX40 agonist ivuxolimab. Source of these receptors: an adult with an advanced solid tumor such as melanoma, head and neck, liver or kidney cancer.

This chain links TRBV28 with TRBJ1-4; maybe TRBD1 (5 bases). Looked up from germline, CDR1 is MDHEN and CDR2 is SYDVKM. The V gene lost 4 bases and the J gene lost 0 bases, with 12 bases spanning the gap. CDR3 length: 16 amino acids. DNA of the CDR3: TGTGCCAGCAGTTCTCTCCTGGGGGCAACTAATGAAAAACTGTTTTTT. It codes for CASSSLLGATNEKLFF.

This clone was counted between two and nine times. The chain couples TRBV30 to TRBJ1-1; D uncertain. V shed 4 bases and J shed 2 bases, with 14 bases lying between them. Germline-derived CDR1 and CDR2 are GTSNPN and SVGIG (reference sequence). This CDR3 contains 14 residues. The CDR3 bases are TGTGCCTGGACCTCATGGGGAGGAAACACTGAAGCTTTCTTT. Translated, it gives CAWTSWGGNTEAFF.

The V and J genes are TRBV6-5 and TRBJ1-2, with 9 bases identical to TRBD1. The CDR3 length is 15 residues. J lost 3 bases, V lost 5 bases, and 7 bases had no gene match. The V gene's germline CDR1 is MNHEY and CDR2 SVGAGI. CDR3 region: CASSPGTGNYYGYTF. For the CDR3, the DNA is TGTGCCAGCAGTCCCGGGACAGGGAATTACTATGGCTACACCTTC.

This clone was observed a handful of times. CDR3 region: CASSLDQHPTDTQYF. The CDR3, as DNA: TGTGCCAGCAGCTTGGATCAACACCCCACAGATACGCAGTATTTT. J is TRBJ2-3 and V is TRBV5-4; D ambiguous. Germline lookup yields CDR1 SGHNT and CDR2 YYREEE (reference sequence). Trimming took 0 bases from V and 2 from J, leaving 10 bases between them. The CDR3 has 15 residues.

The rearrangement uses TRBV5-4 and TRBJ1-4; a weak D match, TRBD1 (5 bases). Germline V gives CDR1 SGHNT, CDR2 YYREEE (reference sequence). CDR3 length: 15 amino acids. With 4 bases removed from V and 5 bases from J, the gap between germline ends came to 15 bases. In DNA, the CDR3 is TGTGCCAGCAGCGGACCGGGACGGCTAAATGAAAAACTGTTTTTT. Translated: CASSGPGRLNEKLFF.

This clone appeared a single time. The chain recombines TRBV18 with TRBJ1-1; D remains unclear. This CDR3 region has 13 residues. V shed 2 bases and J shed 1 base, with 5 bases lying between them. Germline CDR1 is KGHSH and CDR2 is LQKENI. The CDR3 sequence is CASSPETNTEAFF. In nucleotides, the CDR3 is TGTGCCAGCTCACCAGAGACGAACACTGAAGCTTTCTTT.

The rearrangement uses TRBV19 and TRBJ1-5, with TRBD1 identical over 8 bases. The CDR3 consists of 16 residues. The V segment lost 4 bases and the J segment 0 bases; nucleotides outside the gene matches: 5. The germline gives CDR1 LNHDA, CDR2 SQIVND (reference sequence). The CDR3 region has the DNA TGTGCCAGTAGTAACCAACAGGGGGGTAGCAATCAGCCCCAGCATTTT. It is translated as CASSNQQGGSNQPQHF. The full variable domain, rest sourced from reference TRBV19 and TRBJ1-5, is DGGITQSPKYLFRKEGQNVTLSCEQNLNHDAMYWYRQDPGQGLRLIYYSQIVNDFQKGDIAEGYSVSREKKESFPLTVTSAQKNPTAFYLCASSNQQGGSNQPQHFGDGTRLSIL.

This clone was observed a few times. The chain recombines TRBV18 with TRBJ1-1, with no clear D. Between the trimmed V and J ends, which lost 3 bases and 0 bases, there was a span of 5 bases. Germline loops: CDR1 KGHSH, CDR2 LQKENI. The CDR3 is 13 amino acids. For the CDR3, the DNA is TGTGCCAGCTCACCGGGAGTGAACACTGAAGCTTTCTTT. Its protein product is CASSPGVNTEAFF.

This chain connects TRBV2 to TRBJ2-5; 11 nucleotides align to TRBD2. V shed 3 bases and J 2 bases; nucleotides not matched to a gene: 8. From germline, CDR1 is SNHLY and CDR2 FYNNEI. This CDR3 has 17 amino acids. This CDR3 is CASSDPLAGGRQETQYF. CDR3 bases: TGTGCCAGCAGTGATCCTCTAGCGGGGGGCCGACAAGAGACCCAGTACTTC.

The chain is built from TRBV6-5 and TRBJ1-2; TRBD1 agrees at 8 bases. Germline V gene sequence: CDR1 MNHEY, CDR2 SVGAGI. The V and J ends lost 6 bases and 3 bases, in that order; junction bases with no gene match: 3. The CDR3 loop spans 13 amino acids. DNA of the CDR3: TGTGCCAGCAGGGAGGACAGGGACTATGGCTACACCTTC. Translated: CASREDRDYGYTF.

The V call is TRBV19, the J call TRBJ1-1; a possible D gene is TRBD1 (6 bases). CDR3 length: 13 residues. Per germline, CDR1 LNHDA and CDR2 SQIVND (reference sequence). The ends were cut back, 4 bases at V and 3 bases at J, with 9 bases in the middle. Here the CDR3 DNA reads TGTGCCAGTAGTACCTCAGGGGACACTGAAGCTTTCTTT. Residues: CASSTSGDTEAFF.

V and J are TRBV30 and TRBJ2-5; the D gene is possibly TRBD1 (6 bases). Germline-derived CDR1 and CDR2 are GTSNPN and SVGIG (reference sequence). This CDR3 region has 13 residues. With 5 bases removed from V and 2 bases from J, the gap between germline ends came to 12 bases. The CDR3 region is CAWQGQPQETQYF. CDR3 sequence (DNA): TGTGCCTGGCAAGGACAGCCTCAAGAGACCCAGTACTTC.

V usage is TRBV5-1 and J usage is TRBJ2-5, with D hard to call. The CDR3 extends over 13 amino acids. With 5 bases removed from V and 2 bases from J, the gap between germline ends came to 10 bases. Germline V lookup: CDR1 SGHRS, CDR2 YFSETQ. Written as DNA, the CDR3 is TGCGCCAGCAGTCAGTCCATACAAGAGACCCAGTACTTC. Its translation: CASSQSIQETQYF.

The genes are TRBV18 and TRBJ2-6; D ambiguous. Per the germline V gene, CDR1 is KGHSH and CDR2 is LQKENI. V gave up 8 bases and J gave up 2 bases, with 7 bases separating them. The CDR3 contains 13 residues. CDR3 nucleotides: TGTGCCAGCGCCGGCGCTGGGGCCAACGTCCTGACTTTC. This encodes CASAGAGANVLTF. Complete variable domain (other parts from reference TRBV18 and TRBJ2-6): NAGVMQNPRHLVRRRGQEARLRCSPMKGHSHVYWYRQLPEEGLKFMVYLQKENIIDESGMPKERFSAEFPKEGPSILRIQQVVRGDSAAYFCASAGAGANVLTFGAGSRLTVL.

The rearrangement links TRBV6-6 to TRBJ2-5; D is uncertain. Trimming took off 6 bases at V and 1 base at J, with 9 bases between the two ends. This CDR3 comprises 13 residues. From germline, CDR1 is MNHNY and CDR2 SVGAGI (reference sequence). CDR3 nucleotide sequence: TGTGCCAGCAGAGCATCATCCCAAGAGACCCAGTACTTC. Residues: CASRASSQETQYF.

This chain joins TRBV28 and TRBJ1-5, with TRBD1 identical over 9 bases. The ends lost 7 bases at V and 3 bases at J; junction bases unmatched: 13. This CDR3 region has 17 residues. The germline V gene has CDR1 MDHEN and CDR2 SYDVKM. The CDR3 is CASTAPGTGLYNQPQHF. The CDR3, as DNA: TGTGCCAGCACCGCCCCCGGGACAGGGCTGTACAATCAGCCCCAGCATTTT.

This clone showed up just a few times. The chain has TRBV19 and TRBJ2-7, with TRBD2 matching over 7 bases. The CDR3 totals 13 residues. Trimming took 4 bases from V and 0 from J; bases not matched to a gene: 0. Germline CDR1 is LNHDA and CDR2 is SQIVND (reference sequence). The CDR3 DNA follows: TGTGCCAGTAGTAGCGGGAGCTCCTACGAGCAGTACTTC. Translating gives CASSSGSSYEQYF.

J is TRBJ1-4 and V is TRBV9; D unclear. Germline V lookup: CDR1 SGDLS, CDR2 YYNGEE. This CDR3 contains 15 residues. V was trimmed by 3 bases and J by 4 bases, leaving 13 bases between them. As DNA, the CDR3 is TGTGCCAGCAGCGCCCGGGGTCAGTATAATGAAAAACTGTTTTTT. Its translation is CASSARGQYNEKLFF.

The chain recombines TRBV5-1 with TRBJ1-2; 9 bases line up with TRBD1. CDR1 and CDR2 (germline): SGHRS, YFSETQ. The junction had 5 bases not matched to a gene; V was cut back by 4 bases and J by 7 bases. This CDR3 has 13 amino acids. DNA of the CDR3: TGCGCCAGCAGCCCCGGACAGGGGACTGGCTACACCTTC. Its protein is CASSPGQGTGYTF.

The gene calls are TRBV12-5 and TRBJ1-1, with D tentatively TRBD1 (5 bases). V shed 7 bases and J shed 0 bases, with 15 bases lying between them. Germline assignment: CDR1 LGHNT and CDR2 FRNRAP. The CDR3 spans 15 residues. DNA for the CDR3: TGTGCTAGTGTTCAAACGGGGGTAATGAACACTGAAGCTTTCTTT. Encoded protein: CASVQTGVMNTEAFF.

This chain joins TRBV5-6 and TRBJ2-2; 8 positions agree with TRBD2. In germline, CDR1 is SGHDT, CDR2 YYEEEE. This CDR3 region has 16 residues. The V and J ends lost 4 bases and 3 bases, in that order; junction bases with no gene match: 8. The CDR3 DNA reads TGTGCCAGCAGCCTTCCGCGGGGGGACGACACCGGGGAGCTGTTTTTT. Residues: CASSLPRGDDTGELFF.